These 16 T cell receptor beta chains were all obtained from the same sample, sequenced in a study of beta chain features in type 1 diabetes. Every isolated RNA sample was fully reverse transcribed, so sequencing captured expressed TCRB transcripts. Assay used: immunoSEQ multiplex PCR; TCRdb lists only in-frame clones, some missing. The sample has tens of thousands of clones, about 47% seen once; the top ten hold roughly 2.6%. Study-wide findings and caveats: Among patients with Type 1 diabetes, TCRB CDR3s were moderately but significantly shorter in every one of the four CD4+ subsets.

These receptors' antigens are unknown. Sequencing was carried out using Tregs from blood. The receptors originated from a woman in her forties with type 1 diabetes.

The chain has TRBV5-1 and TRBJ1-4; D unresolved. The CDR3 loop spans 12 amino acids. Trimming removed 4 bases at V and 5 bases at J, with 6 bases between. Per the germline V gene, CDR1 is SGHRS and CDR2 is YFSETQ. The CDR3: CASSASNEKLFF. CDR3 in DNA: TGCGCCAGCAGCGCGTCGAATGAAAAACTGTTTTTT. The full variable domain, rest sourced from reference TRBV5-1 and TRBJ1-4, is KAGVTQTPRYLIKTRGQQVTLSCSPISGHRSVSWYQQTPGQGLQFLFEYFSETQRNKGNFPGRFSGRQFSNSRSEMNVSTLELGDSALYLCASSASNEKLFFGSGTQLSVL.

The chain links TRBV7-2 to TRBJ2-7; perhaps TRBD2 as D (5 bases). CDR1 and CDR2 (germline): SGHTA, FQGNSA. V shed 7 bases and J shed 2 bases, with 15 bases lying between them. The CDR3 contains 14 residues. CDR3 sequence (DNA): TGTGCCAGCAAGAGGGCCCTTACGACCTACGAGCAGTACTTC. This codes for CASKRALTTYEQYF. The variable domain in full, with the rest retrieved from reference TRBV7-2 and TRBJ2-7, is GAGVSQSPSNKVTEKGKDVELRCDPISGHTALYWYRQSLGQGLEFLIYFQGNSAPDKSGLPSDRFSAERTGGSVSTLTIQRTQQEDSAVYLCASKRALTTYEQYFGPGTRLTVT.

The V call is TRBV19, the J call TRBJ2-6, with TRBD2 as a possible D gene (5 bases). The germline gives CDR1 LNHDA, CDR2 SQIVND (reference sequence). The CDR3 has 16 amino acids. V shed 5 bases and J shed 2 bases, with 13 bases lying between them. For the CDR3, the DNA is TGTGCCAGTAGTCTCGGGGTGAGACCTGGGGCCAACGTCCTGACTTTC. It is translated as CASSLGVRPGANVLTF.

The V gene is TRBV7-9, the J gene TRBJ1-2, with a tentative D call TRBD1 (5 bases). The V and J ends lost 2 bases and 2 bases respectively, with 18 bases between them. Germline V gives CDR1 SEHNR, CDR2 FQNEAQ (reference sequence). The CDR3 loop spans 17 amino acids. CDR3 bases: TGTGCCAGCAGCTTATCTCGGGGGTCTTTACAAAACTATGGCTACACCTTC. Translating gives CASSLSRGSLQNYGYTF.

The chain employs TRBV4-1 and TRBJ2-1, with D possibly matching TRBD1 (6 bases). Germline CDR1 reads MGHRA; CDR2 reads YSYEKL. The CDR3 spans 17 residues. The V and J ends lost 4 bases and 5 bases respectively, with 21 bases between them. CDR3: CASSPRPGAGRDNEQFF. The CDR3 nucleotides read TGCGCCAGCAGCCCTAGACCAGGGGCGGGCAGGGACAATGAGCAGTTCTTC.

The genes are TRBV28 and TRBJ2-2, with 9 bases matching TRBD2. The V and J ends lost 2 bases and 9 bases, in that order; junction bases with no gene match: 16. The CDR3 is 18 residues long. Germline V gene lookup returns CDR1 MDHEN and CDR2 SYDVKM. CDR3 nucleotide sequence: TGTGCCAGCAGTTTAGGGGGGTGGCCGGGACTAGCTAACCGGGAGCTGTTTTTT. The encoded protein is CASSLGGWPGLANRELFF.

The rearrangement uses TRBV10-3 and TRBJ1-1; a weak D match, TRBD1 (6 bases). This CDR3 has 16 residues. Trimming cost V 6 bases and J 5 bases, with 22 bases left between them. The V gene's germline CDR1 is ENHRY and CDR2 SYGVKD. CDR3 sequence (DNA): TGTGCCATCAGGGAGGGGGGGGTGGGGCAGGGGACTGAAGCTTTCTTT. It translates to CAIREGGVGQGTEAFF.

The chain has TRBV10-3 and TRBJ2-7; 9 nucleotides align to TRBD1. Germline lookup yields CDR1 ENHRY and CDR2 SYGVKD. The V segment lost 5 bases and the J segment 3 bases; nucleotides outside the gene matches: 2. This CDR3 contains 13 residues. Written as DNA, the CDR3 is TGTGCCATCAGTCGACAGGGGGACTACGAGCAGTACTTC. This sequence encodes CAISRQGDYEQYF.

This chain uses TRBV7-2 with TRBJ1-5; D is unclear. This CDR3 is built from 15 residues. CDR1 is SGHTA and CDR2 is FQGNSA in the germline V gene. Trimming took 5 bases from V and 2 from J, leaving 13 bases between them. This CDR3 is CASSGVGRGNQPQHF. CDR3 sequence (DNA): TGTGCCAGCAGCGGGGTTGGGAGGGGCAATCAGCCCCAGCATTTT.

Here the CDR3 DNA reads TGTGCCAGCTCATCTTCCCAGGGGAATGAGCAGTTCTTC. This gives the protein CASSSSQGNEQFF. The genes are TRBV18 and TRBJ2-1; weak D call: TRBD1 (6 bases). The CDR3 totals 13 residues. In germline, CDR1 is KGHSH, CDR2 LQKENI. V lost 5 bases, J lost 7 bases, and 12 bases lay in between.

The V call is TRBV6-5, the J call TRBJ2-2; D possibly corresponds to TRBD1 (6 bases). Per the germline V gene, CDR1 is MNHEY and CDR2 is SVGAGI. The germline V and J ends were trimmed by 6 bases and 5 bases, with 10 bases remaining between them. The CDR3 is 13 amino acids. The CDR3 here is CASRQGRTGELFF. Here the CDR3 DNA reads TGTGCCAGCAGACAGGGAAGAACCGGGGAGCTGTTTTTT.

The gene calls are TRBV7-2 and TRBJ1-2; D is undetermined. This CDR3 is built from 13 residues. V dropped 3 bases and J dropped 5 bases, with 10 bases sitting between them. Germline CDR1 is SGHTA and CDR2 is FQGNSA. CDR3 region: CASSFPTSYGYTF. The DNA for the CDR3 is TGTGCCAGCAGCTTTCCGACAAGTTATGGCTACACCTTC.

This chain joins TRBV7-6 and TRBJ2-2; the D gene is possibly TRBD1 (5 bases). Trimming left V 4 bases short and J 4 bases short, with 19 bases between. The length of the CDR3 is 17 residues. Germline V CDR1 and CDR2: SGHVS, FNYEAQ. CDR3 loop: CASSSTMGRAFTGELFF. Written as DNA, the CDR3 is TGTGCCAGCAGCTCAACCATGGGCAGGGCCTTCACCGGGGAGCTGTTTTTT. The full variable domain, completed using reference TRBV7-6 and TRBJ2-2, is GAGVSQSPRYKVTKRGQDVALRCDPISGHVSLYWYRQALGQGPEFLTYFNYEAQQDKSGLPNDRFSAERPEGSISTLTIQRTEQRDSAMYRCASSSTMGRAFTGELFFGEGSRLTVL.

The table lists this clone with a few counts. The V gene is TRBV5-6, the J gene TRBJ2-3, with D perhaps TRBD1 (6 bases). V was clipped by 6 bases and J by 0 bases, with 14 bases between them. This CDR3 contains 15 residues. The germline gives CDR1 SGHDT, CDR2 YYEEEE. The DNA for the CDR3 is TGTGCCAGCACCCTGGGGGCCGCTAGCACAGATACGCAGTATTTT. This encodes CASTLGAASTDTQYF.

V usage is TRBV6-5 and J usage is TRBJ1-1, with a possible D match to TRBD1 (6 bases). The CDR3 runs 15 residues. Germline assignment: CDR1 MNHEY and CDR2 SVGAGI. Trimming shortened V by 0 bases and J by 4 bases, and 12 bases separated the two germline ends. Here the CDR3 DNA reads TGTGCCAGCAGTTACTCGAATAGGGGGAGCACTGAAGCTTTCTTT. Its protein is CASSYSNRGSTEAFF.

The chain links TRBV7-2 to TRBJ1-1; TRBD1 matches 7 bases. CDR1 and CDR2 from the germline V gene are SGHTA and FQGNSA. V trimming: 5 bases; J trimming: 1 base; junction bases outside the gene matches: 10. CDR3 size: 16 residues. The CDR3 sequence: CASSLNPTGSNTEAFF. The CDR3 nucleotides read TGTGCCAGCAGCCTAAATCCGACAGGGTCGAACACTGAAGCTTTCTTT.